Following are 8 T cell receptor beta chains from one sample sequenced in a study of T cells in Graves' hyperthyroidism and ophthalmopathy. What was amplified from RNA transcripts were TCR beta CDR3 regions. Using the HTBI primer set, a first-round RT-PCR was run on the TCR CDR3. TCRdb re-analysed the multiplex PCR reads in MiXCR, keeping a single row per CDR3 protein. The sample consists of 550,000 to 600,000 distinct CDR3 sequences, 15% to 20% of them appearing once. The sample was blood. These receptor sequences come from a woman between 18 and 30 years old with Graves' hyperthyroidism.

This clonotype was picked up a small number of times. The chain uses TRBV7-9 and TRBJ2-1; 10 bases map to TRBD2. The V and J ends lost 8 bases and 6 bases, in that order; junction bases with no gene match: 4. The CDR3 extends over 13 amino acids. Germline V gives CDR1 SEHNR, CDR2 FQNEAQ (reference sequence). This chain's CDR3 is CASGEREGNEQFF. CDR3 bases: TGTGCCAGCGGAGAGCGGGAGGGCAATGAGCAGTTCTTC.

There are many counts of this clonotype. V is TRBV11-1 and J is TRBJ2-5, with 8 bases lining up with TRBD2. Germline CDR1 and CDR2: SGHAT and FQDESV (reference sequence). This CDR3 comprises 16 residues. J gave up 5 bases and V 1 base, and 9 bases lay outside the gene matches. CDR3 protein: CASSLEAGGVDETQYF. CDR3 nucleotide sequence: TGTGCCAGCAGCTTAGAGGCGGGGGGTGTGGATGAGACCCAGTACTTC.

This clonotype was seen repeatedly, ten times or more. The rearrangement uses TRBV3-1 and TRBJ1-1, with a possible D match to TRBD1 (6 bases). Between the trimmed V and J ends, which lost 11 bases and 4 bases, there was a span of 20 bases. The CDR3 is made up of 14 amino acids. The V gene's germline CDR1 is LGHDT and CDR2 YNNKEL (reference sequence). In DNA, the CDR3 is TGTGCCTCTACTCGACTTCAGGGGACCACTGAAGCTTTCTTT. Protein product: CASTRLQGTTEAFF.

The rearrangement links TRBV6-5 to TRBJ1-1; D might be TRBD1 (5 bases). The CDR3 runs 17 residues. With 2 bases removed from V and 3 bases from J, the gap between germline ends came to 19 bases. Germline V CDR1 and CDR2: MNHEY, SVGAGI. The CDR3, as DNA: TGTGCCAGCAGTTACCCCGCCGGAGGGGCAATGGACACTGAAGCTTTCTTT. This codes for CASSYPAGGAMDTEAFF.

This clonotype was detected many times. J is TRBJ1-1 and V is TRBV2; no definite D call. Germline assignment: CDR1 SNHLY and CDR2 FYNNEI. V was clipped by 8 bases and J by 0 bases, with 16 bases between them. The CDR3 totals 15 residues. In nucleotides, the CDR3 is TGTGCCAGCGGCGCCCGCCTTGCATTGAACACTGAAGCTTTCTTT. As protein: CASGARLALNTEAFF.

In this sample, this clonotype turned up a few times. V is TRBV12-3 or TRBV12-4 and J is TRBJ1-2, with D unclear. The germline V and J ends were trimmed by 1 base and 3 bases, with 6 bases remaining between them. This CDR3 has 13 residues. CDR3 DNA sequence: TGTGCCAGCAGTTTAGAGCGGGACTATGGCTACACCTTC. As protein: CASSLERDYGYTF.

This clonotype was picked up many times. V and J are TRBV12-3 or TRBV12-4 and TRBJ1-4; D uncertain. V lost 5 bases to trimming and J lost 0 bases, with 10 bases between them. This CDR3 spans 15 amino acids. The CDR3 DNA reads as TGTGCCAGCAGTCCCTCCGTTACAACTAATGAAAAACTGTTTTTT. Protein: CASSPSVTTNEKLFF.

This clonotype was counted between two and nine times. The chain recombines TRBV12-3 or TRBV12-4 with TRBJ2-2; 8 positions agree with TRBD1. CDR3 length: 15 residues. After removal of 8 bases from V and 7 bases from J, the junction contained 12 bases not matched to a gene. The CDR3: CASGQGQVVSGELFF. Written as DNA, the CDR3 is TGTGCCAGCGGACAGGGACAGGTTGTAAGCGGGGAGCTGTTTTTT.